This is a list of T cell receptor beta chains from one sample in a study of OX40 agonist ivuxolimab in advanced cancers. Assay used: immunoSEQ multiplex PCR; TCRdb lists only in-frame clones, some missing. The table lists around 100,000 clones, 80% to 90% of them singletons. The specimen was CD4+ or CD8+ T cells sorted from blood, collected in a trial of the OX40 agonist ivuxolimab. The receptors shown here come from an adult with an advanced solid tumor such as melanoma, head and neck, liver or kidney cancer. CDR3s include the opening cysteine and the closing phenylalanine or tryptophan. The order of the fields is clone size, J gene, V gene, D gene, CDR3 DNA, CDR3 protein. The D gene is left open where the match is weak. Only part of the rows carry a size: once, few, many, or a class if the clone is expanded.

- | TRBJ1-5 | TRBV30 | - | TGTGCCTGGAGTCTGGCTAGCAATCAGCCCCAGCATTTT | CAWSLASNQPQHF
- | TRBJ1-6 | TRBV19 | - | TGTGCCAGTAGTTTTCGTGGCAGGAACCCTAATTCACCCCTCCACTTT | CASSFRGRNPNSPLHF
- | TRBJ1-2 | TRBV4-1 | TRBD1 | TGCGCCAGCAGCCGTGACAGGGGCTCATATGGCTACACCTTC | CASSRDRGSYGYTF
- | TRBJ1-1 | TRBV6-5 | - | TGTGCCAGCAGTTACTCGGGGGGGCCTTCAACTGAAGCTTTCTTT | CASSYSGGPSTEAFF
- | TRBJ1-2 | TRBV6-5 | TRBD1 | TGTGCCAGCAGTTCAAACAGGGGGAACCCTTATGGCTACACCTTC | CASSSNRGNPYGYTF
- | TRBJ2-3 | TRBV29-1 | - | TGCAGCGTCCAGGGACCAGATACGCAGTATTTT | CSVQGPDTQYF
once | TRBJ2-2 | TRBV11-3 | - | TGTGCCAGCAGCCTAGACTTAACCACCGGGGAGCTGTTTTTT | CASSLDLTTGELFF
- | TRBJ2-1 | TRBV6-1 | - | TGTGCCAGCAGTGGGAGGGGTAGCTCCTACAATGAGCAGTTCTTC | CASSGRGSSYNEQFF
- | TRBJ1-5 | TRBV11-2 | TRBD1 | TGTGCCAGCAGCTGGGGACAGGGGGCATCGCAGCCCCAGCATTTT | CASSWGQGASQPQHF
- | TRBJ2-1 | TRBV15 | TRBD2 | TGTGCCACCAGCAGGGAATTAGCGGGGGGTCACAATGAGCAGTTCTTC | CATSRELAGGHNEQFF
- | TRBJ1-4 | TRBV11-3 | TRBD1 | TGTGCCAGCAGCCCCGGCACCTCCGGGACAGGGGATGAAAAACTGTTTTTT | CASSPGTSGTGDEKLFF
- | TRBJ1-6 | TRBV5-6 | TRBD1 | TGTGCCAGCAGCTCAAACAGGGGGGGTTCACCCCTCCACTTT | CASSSNRGGSPLHF
- | TRBJ2-3 | TRBV6-1 | - | TGTGCCAGCATACAGGGAGATACGCAGTATTTT | CASIQGDTQYF
- | TRBJ2-3 | TRBV7-9 | - | TGTGCCAGCAAGGCAGGGGGGGCAGATACGCAGTATTTT | CASKAGGADTQYF
- | TRBJ2-7 | TRBV11-2 | TRBD1 | TGTGCCAGCAGCTCCCGGGGTCGACAGGGTAAACCCTACGAGCAGTACTTC | CASSSRGRQGKPYEQYF
- | TRBJ2-1 | TRBV10-1 | TRBD2 | TGCGCCAGCGCCCAGCGGGGGAACCAGAGGGGGCAGTTCTTC | CASAQRGNQRGQFF
few | TRBJ1-1 | TRBV2 | TRBD1 | TGTGCCAGCAGACGACAGGGGGTGAACACTGAAGCTTTCTTT | CASRRQGVNTEAFF
- | TRBJ2-7 | TRBV28 | - | TGTGCCAGCAGTTTATCCACAGGGCTTCACGAGCAGTACTTC | CASSLSTGLHEQYF
- | TRBJ1-2 | TRBV18 | - | TGTGCCAGCTCACCATCGGGACCCCCGGTTAACTATGGCTACACCTTC | CASSPSGPPVNYGYTF
- | TRBJ2-1 | TRBV5-8 | - | TGTGCCAGCAGCTTGAGCTATAACTCCTACAATGAGCAGTTCTTC | CASSLSYNSYNEQFF
- | TRBJ1-2 | TRBV18 | - | TGTGCCAGCTCACCAGGGGTTGTGGGGTATGGCTACACCTTC | CASSPGVVGYGYTF
- | TRBJ2-1 | TRBV6-4 | - | TGTGCCAGCAGTGTCGGGCCCCACAATGAGCAGTTCTTC | CASSVGPHNEQFF
- | TRBJ2-7 | TRBV5-8 | TRBD1 | TGTGCCAGCAGCGGACAGGGCTACGAGCAGTACTTC | CASSGQGYEQYF
- | TRBJ2-1 | TRBV29-1 | TRBD2 | TGCAGCGTTGCCCTCGGGGGGGGCTACAATGAGCAGTTCTTC | CSVALGGGYNEQFF
- | TRBJ2-1 | TRBV14 | - | TGTGCCAGCAGCCAAGAAGGGGGGGGTGTTTACAATGAGCAGTTCTTC | CASSQEGGGVYNEQFF
few | TRBJ2-1 | TRBV7-2 | - | TGTGCCAGCAGCTTAATGGGGGACAATGAGCAGTTCTTC | CASSLMGDNEQFF
- | TRBJ2-1 | TRBV5-1 | - | TGCGCCAGCAGCTTGGTACCAGGTGAGCAGTTCTTC | CASSLVPGEQFF
- | TRBJ2-3 | TRBV5-1 | - | TGCGCCAGCAGCTTGGGTAGCGGCCAAAGCACAGATACGCAGTATTTT | CASSLGSGQSTDTQYF
- | TRBJ2-6 | TRBV4-1 | - | TGCGCCAGCAGCCAATTTGCAGTAATCTCTGGGGCCAACGTCCTGACTTTC | CASSQFAVISGANVLTF
- | TRBJ1-2 | TRBV27 | TRBD1 | TGTGCCAGCAAGAGACAGGGAGCGGAGACAGACACCTTC | CASKRQGAETDTF
- | TRBJ1-2 | TRBV7-2 | - | TGTGCCAGCAGCTTGGGGGGTTCCGGCTATGGCTACACCTTC | CASSLGGSGYGYTF
- | TRBJ2-6 | TRBV7-6 | - | TGTGCCAGCAGCGACCCTGAAGGGGCTGGGGCCAACGTCCTGACTTTC | CASSDPEGAGANVLTF
- | TRBJ2-7 | TRBV5-1 | TRBD1 | TGCGCCAGCAGCTTGGTCCCAAAGAGGACAGGGATCTCCTACGAGCAGTACTTC | CASSLVPKRTGISYEQYF
- | TRBJ1-2 | TRBV5-4 | - | TGTGCCAGCAGCTTGGATAGTCAGGGCTCCTATGGCTACACCTTC | CASSLDSQGSYGYTF
- | TRBJ2-3 | TRBV7-2 | TRBD2 | TGTGCCAGCAGCTCCAGGGGAGTCGGGAGGGCCTGGGATACGCAGTATTTT | CASSSRGVGRAWDTQYF
- | TRBJ2-7 | TRBV27 | - | TGTGCCACGAGGAGGGGGATGTTCGACGAGCAGTACTTC | CATRRGMFDEQYF